A single sample gave rise to the 26 T cell receptor beta chains below, sequenced in a study of metastatic and nonmetastatic thyroid tumors. Ahead of thyroid surgery, no patient had received treatment of any kind. Using MiXCR, TCRdb reanalyzed the PCR reads. The sample contains roughly 24,000 clones, less than 20% of which appear only once. Sequenced: adjacent normal tissue. These receptors were collected from a male donor with papillary thyroid cancer or a benign thyroid nodule (not recorded which). Some clones in this sample may be carry-over from other donors' samples.

This rearrangement joins TRBV28 to TRBJ1-6; no clear D gene. This CDR3 has 16 amino acids. V was clipped by 6 bases and J by 0 bases, with 12 bases between them. Germline V lookup: CDR1 MDHEN, CDR2 SYDVKM. The CDR3 nucleotides are TGTGCCAGCAGCTTCGGTACGAGCTCCTATAATTCACCCCTCCACTTT. Its protein product is CASSFGTSSYNSPLHF.

This chain connects TRBV2 to TRBJ2-2; maybe TRBD1 (5 bases). V was pared by 7 bases and J by 13 bases, with 22 bases between. The germline V gene encodes CDR1 SNHLY and CDR2 FYNNEI. The CDR3 runs to 14 residues. The CDR3 DNA sequence: TGTGCCAGCACGGACAACCGCCAGTATCCGGGGCTGTTTTTT. Translated: CASTDNRQYPGLFF.

By sample share, this clone is medium-sized (0.01 to 0.1%). This rearrangement joins TRBV6-5 to TRBJ1-2; the D gene is possibly TRBD1 (5 bases). The germline V gene encodes CDR1 MNHEY and CDR2 SVGAGI. The CDR3 is made up of 13 amino acids. V shed 2 bases and J shed 7 bases, with 11 bases lying between them. The chain's CDR3 is CASSYGAAGGYTF. The CDR3 nucleotides are TGTGCCAGCAGTTACGGGGCAGCCGGTGGCTACACCTTC.

This clone is termed medium-sized. The rearrangement joins TRBV27 to TRBJ1-1; a possible D gene is TRBD1 (5 bases). Trimming removed 6 bases from V and 0 bases from J, with 17 bases in between. Germline CDR1 and CDR2: MNHEY and SMNVEV (reference sequence). The length of the CDR3 is 16 residues. CDR3 sequence: CASRDAGGGVNTEAFF. CDR3 coding DNA: TGTGCCAGCAGGGATGCGGGGGGTGGAGTGAACACTGAAGCTTTCTTT.

CDR3 in amino acids: CASSPSGGGTEAFF. DNA for the CDR3: TGTGCCAGCTCACCGTCCGGAGGTGGCACTGAAGCTTTCTTT. The chain joins TRBV18 to TRBJ1-1, with D uncertain. The germline V and J ends were trimmed by 3 bases and 4 bases, with 12 bases remaining between them. The germline V gene encodes CDR1 KGHSH and CDR2 LQKENI. The CDR3 spans 14 residues.

This clone has a count of ten or more. In DNA form, the CDR3 reads TGTGCCAGCAGCTTTTTGGGAAACACCATATATTTT. It encodes CASSFLGNTIYF. This chain joins TRBV7-2 and TRBJ1-3; no clear D. The CDR3 is 12 amino acids. V gave up 3 bases and J gave up 4 bases, with 4 bases separating them. Germline-derived CDR1 and CDR2 are SGHTA and FQGNSA.

This clone was seen only a few times. The chain is built from TRBV20-1 and TRBJ1-5, with D unresolved. There are 15 residues in the CDR3. Germline V gene lookup returns CDR1 DFQATT and CDR2 SNEGSKA (reference sequence). Trimming removed 1 base at V and 7 bases at J, with 17 bases between. The CDR3 coding sequence is TGCAGTGCTAGAGCTCGGGGTTTGGTAAGGCAGCCCCAGCATTTT. It encodes CSARARGLVRQPQHF.

As regards this clone: This may arise from a read error, as a much more abundant clone is one base away. At the DNA level, this CDR3 is encoded by other sequences in the same sample as well. The chain links TRBV5-6 to TRBJ1-6; perhaps TRBD1 as D (5 bases). Germline CDR1 SGHDT, CDR2 YYEEEE. The CDR3 totals 15 residues. CDR3 residues: CDSSLGRQGQSPLHF. The CDR3 nucleotides are TGTGACAGCAGCCTGGGTCGCCAGGGCCAATCACCCCTCCACTTT.

This clone was counted between two and nine times. The chain recombines TRBV6-1 with TRBJ2-2; 8 bases agree with TRBD2. V lost 7 bases, J lost 6 bases, and 10 bases stayed unmatched. Germline V lookup: CDR1 MNHNS, CDR2 SASEGT. The CDR3 is made up of 15 amino acids. Here the CDR3 DNA reads TGTGCCAGCACAACTAGCGGCGCCATGGCCGGGGAGCTGTTTTTT. Translation gives CASTTSGAMAGELFF.

This clone was detected many times. The chain uses TRBV18 and TRBJ1-1; TRBD1 matches 7 bases. The CDR3 has 16 residues. V dropped 5 bases and J dropped 3; count of bases not matched to a gene: 12. Germline V gene lookup returns CDR1 KGHSH and CDR2 LQKENI. CDR3 protein: CASSSYSAGGHTEAFF. The CDR3 nucleotides read TGTGCCAGCTCATCCTACAGCGCAGGGGGGCACACTGAAGCTTTCTTT.

This chain uses TRBV6-1 with TRBJ1-1; the D is unclear. The CDR3 runs to 13 residues. In germline, CDR1 is MNHNS, CDR2 SASEGT. The ends were cut back, 2 bases at V and 1 base at J, with 5 bases in the middle. This CDR3 is CASSEIRNTEAFF. The CDR3 DNA sequence: TGTGCCAGCAGTGAAATCAGGAACACTGAAGCTTTCTTT.

This clone is medium-sized (0.01 to 0.1%). The CDR3 loop is CASSLRASSYNEQFF. The CDR3 bases are TGTGCCAGCAGTTTACGGGCGAGCTCCTACAATGAGCAGTTCTTC. The chain joins TRBV28 to TRBJ2-1; D ambiguous. Germline CDR1 MDHEN, CDR2 SYDVKM. The V and J ends lost 2 bases and 0 bases respectively, with 8 bases between them. The length of the CDR3 is 15 residues.

In regard to this clone: At one end the junction does not follow the germline gene, possibly because of a read error. This rearrangement joins TRBV20-1 to TRBJ1-1; tentative D call: TRBD1 (5 bases). The CDR3 has 14 amino acids. The germline V gene has CDR1 DFQATT and CDR2 SNEGSKA (reference sequence). The CDR3 DNA sequence: TGCAGTGCTAGGGGGGGACCTGTTGAAACTGAACCTTTCTTT. Translating gives CSARGGPVETEPFF.

Many counts were recorded for this clone. The V call is TRBV5-5, the J call TRBJ2-5; TRBD1 aligns across 12 bases. CDR3 length: 16 amino acids. V trimming: 4 bases; J trimming: 5 bases; junction bases outside the gene matches: 9. Germline CDR1 and CDR2: SGHKS and YYEKEE (reference sequence). CDR3 nucleotides: TGTGCCAGCAGCCCGGAGGGACAGGGGGCGGATGAGACCCAGTACTTC. It encodes CASSPEGQGADETQYF.

This clone was recorded at least ten times. The chain is built from TRBV2 and TRBJ1-6, with 8 bases fitting TRBD1. The J segment lost 9 bases and the V segment lost 6 bases, leaving 10 bases of the junction unmatched. The germline CDR1 and CDR2 sequences are SNHLY and FYNNEI. There are 15 residues in the CDR3. Here the CDR3 reads CASRNTGGDRSPLHF. In nucleotides, the CDR3 is TGTGCCAGCAGGAATACAGGGGGGGATCGTTCACCCCTCCACTTT.

This sequence joins TRBV11-2 and TRBJ2-7; D is possibly TRBD2 (5 bases). Germline V lookup: CDR1 SGHAT, CDR2 FQNNGV. Trimming cost V 5 bases and J 4 bases, with 9 bases left between them. CDR3 length: 12 amino acids. The CDR3 is CASSPTGYEQYF. The CDR3 DNA reads as TGTGCCAGCAGCCCCACGGGGTACGAGCAGTACTTC.

Comments on this clone: It is likely a read error, because the conserved phenylalanine at the end of the CDR3 is missing. V is TRBV6-1 and J is TRBJ2-7; TRBD2 matches at 8 bases. The CDR3 extends over 15 amino acids. CDR1 is MNHNS, CDR2 SASEGT, per germline. V lost 8 bases, J lost 2 bases, and 11 bases stayed unmatched. CDR3 nucleotide sequence: TGTGCCAGCGGCCCACGGGGGGGCAACCCCTACGAGCAGTACGCC. As protein: CASGPRGGNPYEQYA.

The V gene is TRBV7-2, the J gene TRBJ1-1; D is perhaps TRBD1 (6 bases). Germline loops: CDR1 SGHTA, CDR2 FQGNSA. The ends were cut back, 8 bases at V and 1 base at J, with 17 bases in the middle. The CDR3 is 15 amino acids. The CDR3 DNA reads TGTGCCAGCTTCCGGAGGGGGGGAAAGAACACTGAAGCTTTCTTT. Its protein is CASFRRGGKNTEAFF.

This clone appeared many times. Other DNA sequences within the sample encode an identical CDR3. The chain recombines TRBV11-2 with TRBJ2-2; no clear D. The CDR3 is 15 residues long. Trimming cost V 9 bases and J 5 bases, with 19 bases left between them. The germline gives CDR1 SGHAT, CDR2 FQNNGV. DNA of the CDR3: TGTGCCAGTGACGTAACGAGGATGAGTACCGGGGAGCTGTTTTTT. This sequence encodes CASDVTRMSTGELFF.

The sample holds many counts of this clone. The rearrangement joins TRBV9 to TRBJ2-3, with D possibly being TRBD2 (6 bases). This CDR3 spans 14 amino acids. Germline CDR1 and CDR2: SGDLS and YYNGEE. Trimming removed 4 bases from V and 1 base from J, with 10 bases in between. DNA of the CDR3: TGTGCCAGCAGCCACGGGGGTGGCACAGATACGCAGTATTTT. Protein sequence: CASSHGGGTDTQYF.

This clone was found many times. This chain joins TRBV12-5 and TRBJ2-7; tentative D call: TRBD1 (5 bases). The germline CDR1 and CDR2 sequences are LGHNT and FRNRAP. Trimming shortened V by 0 bases and J by 2 bases, and 14 bases separated the two germline ends. The CDR3 length is 16 residues. CDR3 residues: CASGLVRKGITYEQYV. The CDR3 DNA reads as TGTGCTAGTGGTTTGGTAAGGAAGGGGATAACCTACGAGCAGTACGTC.

This clone was seen repeatedly, ten times or more. The chain is built from TRBV6-5 and TRBJ1-1; TRBD1 might be the D (5 bases). The CDR3 contains 17 residues. CDR1 is MNHEY and CDR2 is SVGAGI in the germline V gene. The V end was cut by 2 bases, the J end by 5 bases, with 21 bases between. The CDR3 protein is CASSYRKTDTQRTEAFF. The CDR3 region has the DNA TGTGCCAGCAGTTACCGGAAGACAGACACACAAAGGACTGAAGCTTTCTTT.

This chain joins TRBV30 and TRBJ2-5, with D perhaps matching TRBD2 (5 bases). Looked up from germline, CDR1 is GTSNPN and CDR2 is SVGIG (reference sequence). The V end was cut by 2 bases, the J end by 2 bases, with 9 bases between. This CDR3 is 13 amino acids long. CDR3 sequence: CAWSRAVQETQYF. CDR3 nucleotide sequence: TGTGCCTGGAGTCGAGCGGTTCAAGAGACCCAGTACTTC.

This clone has ten or more counts. The germline gene is not matched at one end of the junction; a read error may be the cause. V usage is TRBV20-1 and J usage is TRBJ1-2; 10 bases agree with TRBD1. The CDR3 has 15 amino acids. The V gene's germline CDR1 is DFQATT and CDR2 SNEGSKA (reference sequence). The CDR3 DNA reads TGCAGTGCTACCACCCCGGGACAGGGGTTCTATGGCTACGCCTTC. It translates to CSATTPGQGFYGYAF.

This clone has a handful of counts. The chain uses TRBV2 and TRBJ1-1, with a weak D call TRBD1 (5 bases). CDR1 and CDR2 (germline): SNHLY, FYNNEI. The V end was cut by 8 bases, the J end by 1 base, with 17 bases between. The CDR3 length is 15 residues. CDR3 sequence (DNA): TGTGCCAGCGGTGTAGATGGGGGTCCGAACACTGAAGCTTTCTTT. Translating gives CASGVDGGPNTEAFF.

This clone was seen only a few times. Relative to the germline gene, one junction end is altered; a read error may explain this. The chain is built from TRBV19 and TRBJ2-7; a weak D match, TRBD2 (5 bases). Germline V CDR1 and CDR2: LNHDA, SQIVND (reference sequence). The CDR3 length is 13 residues. DNA for the CDR3: TGTGCTAGTAGCCCGGGAACGGGCTACGAGCATTACTTC. Translated: CASSPGTGYEHYF.